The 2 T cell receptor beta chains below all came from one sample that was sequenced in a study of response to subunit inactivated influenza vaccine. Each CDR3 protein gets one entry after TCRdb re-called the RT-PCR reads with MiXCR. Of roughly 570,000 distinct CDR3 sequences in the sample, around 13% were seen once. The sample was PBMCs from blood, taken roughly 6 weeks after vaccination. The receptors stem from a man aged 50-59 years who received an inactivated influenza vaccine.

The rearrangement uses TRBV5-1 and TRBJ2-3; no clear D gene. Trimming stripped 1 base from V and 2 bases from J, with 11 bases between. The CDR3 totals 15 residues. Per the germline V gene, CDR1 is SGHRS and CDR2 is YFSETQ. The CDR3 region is CASSLTAGVTDTQYF. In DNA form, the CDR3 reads TGCGCCAGCAGCTTGACGGCCGGTGTCACAGATACGCAGTATTTT.

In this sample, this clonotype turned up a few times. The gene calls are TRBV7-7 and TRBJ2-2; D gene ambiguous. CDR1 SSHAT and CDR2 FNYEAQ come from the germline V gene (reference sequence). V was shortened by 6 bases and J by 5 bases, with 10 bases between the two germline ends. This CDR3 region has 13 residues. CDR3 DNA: TGTGCCAGCAGGAAAGATCGGACCGGGGAGCTGTTTTTT. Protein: CASRKDRTGELFF.